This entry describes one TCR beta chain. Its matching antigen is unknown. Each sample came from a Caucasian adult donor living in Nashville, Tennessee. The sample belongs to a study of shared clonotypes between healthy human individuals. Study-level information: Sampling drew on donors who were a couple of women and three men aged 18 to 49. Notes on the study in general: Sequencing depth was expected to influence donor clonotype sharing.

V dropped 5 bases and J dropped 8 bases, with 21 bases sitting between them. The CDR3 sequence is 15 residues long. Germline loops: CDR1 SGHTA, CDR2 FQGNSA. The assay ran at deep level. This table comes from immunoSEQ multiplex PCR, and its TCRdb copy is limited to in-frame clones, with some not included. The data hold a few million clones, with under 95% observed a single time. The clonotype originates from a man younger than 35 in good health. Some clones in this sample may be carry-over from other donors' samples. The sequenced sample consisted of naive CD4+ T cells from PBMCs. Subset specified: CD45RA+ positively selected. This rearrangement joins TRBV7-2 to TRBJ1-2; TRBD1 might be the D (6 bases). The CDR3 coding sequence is TGTGCCAGCAGCCGCGGGGGCGGCGCCACTAAAGGCTACACCTTC. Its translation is CASSRGGGATKGYTF. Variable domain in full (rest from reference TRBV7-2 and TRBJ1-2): GAGVSQSPSNKVTEKGKDVELRCDPISGHTALYWYRQSLGQGLEFLIYFQGNSAPDKSGLPSDRFSAERTGGSVSTLTIQRTQQEDSAVYLCASSRGGGATKGYTFGSGTRLTVV.